A selection of T cell receptor beta chains follows, all from one sample in a study of T cells after yellow fever vaccination. TCRdb fed the 5' RACE reads into MiXCR, producing one record per CDR3 protein. This table has roughly 300,000 distinct CDR3 sequences, 6.5% to 8.5% appearing once. The source material was PBMCs, sampled about 41 days after the first yellow fever vaccination. These receptor sequences come from a man between 18 and 29 years old who received the YFV17D yellow fever vaccine. The CDR3 runs from the conserved cysteine through the conserved F or W. D genes are given only for firm matches. Expanded clones are given a class, and other clones once, few, many or no size at all.

V: TRBV7-9; D: TRBD2; J: TRBJ2-3; size: few; CDR3: CASSLRLAGGLTDTQYF; DNA: TGTGCCAGCAGCCTACGACTAGCGGGGGGGCTGACAGATACGCAGTATTTT
V: TRBV12-3/TRBV12-4; D: TRBD1; J: TRBJ1-5; size: few; CDR3: CASSVSTGGPGQPQHF; DNA: TGTGCCAGCAGTGTCTCAACAGGGGGCCCGGGTCAGCCCCAGCATTTT
V: TRBV13; D: NA; J: TRBJ2-2; size: few; CDR3: CASSFLGFGYTGELFF; DNA: TGTGCCAGCAGCTTTTTAGGGTTTGGCTACACCGGGGAGCTGTTTTTT
V: TRBV7-2; D: NA; J: TRBJ2-1; size: few; CDR3: CASSPGTLRDSYNEQFF; DNA: TGTGCCAGCAGCCCAGGGACACTAAGAGACTCCTACAATGAGCAGTTCTTC
V: TRBV20-1; D: TRBD2; J: TRBJ2-1; size: few; CDR3: CSARGLAVYNEQFF; DNA: TGCAGTGCCCGCGGACTAGCGGTTTACAATGAGCAGTTCTTC
V: TRBV6-5; D: TRBD2; J: TRBJ2-1; size: many; CDR3: CASSPLTSGATYNEQFF; DNA: TGTGCCAGCAGCCCCCTAACTAGCGGGGCTACTTACAATGAGCAGTTCTTC
V: TRBV4-1; D: TRBD2; J: TRBJ2-1; size: many; CDR3: CASSQDRGRGSSYNEQFF; DNA: TGCGCCAGCAGCCAAGATCGCGGGAGAGGGAGCTCCTACAATGAGCAGTTCTTC
V: TRBV18; D: NA; J: TRBJ1-1; size: many; CDR3: CASSPRAVNTEAFF; DNA: TGTGCCAGCTCACCAAGGGCAGTTAACACTGAAGCTTTCTTT
V: TRBV5-5; D: TRBD1; J: TRBJ2-2; size: NA; CDR3: CASSPGTGESGELFF; DNA: TGTGCCAGCAGCCCCGGGACAGGGGAATCCGGGGAGCTGTTTTTT
V: TRBV7-9; D: NA; J: TRBJ2-5; size: many; CDR3: CASSLAVLETQYF; DNA: TGTGCCAGCAGCTTAGCAGTATTGGAGACCCAGTACTTC
V: TRBV7-2; D: NA; J: TRBJ2-5; size: NA; CDR3: CASSRWTDQETQYF; DNA: TGTGCCAGCAGCAGGTGGACAGACCAAGAGACCCAGTACTTC
V: TRBV5-4; D: NA; J: TRBJ2-3; size: NA; CDR3: CASSLRGAAGTDTQYF; DNA: TGTGCCAGCAGCTTGAGGGGGGCAGCGGGCACAGATACGCAGTATTTT
V: TRBV15; D: NA; J: TRBJ2-1; size: few; CDR3: CATSRDYEIGSYNEQFF; DNA: TGTGCCACCAGCAGAGATTACGAGATTGGCTCCTACAATGAGCAGTTCTTC
V: TRBV6-5; D: TRBD1; J: TRBJ2-7; size: NA; CDR3: CASSYSIGTTGSYEQYF; DNA: TGTGCCAGCAGTTACTCGATTGGGACGACAGGGTCCTACGAGCAGTACTTC
V: TRBV14; D: NA; J: TRBJ1-2; size: NA; CDR3: CASSQDPGYGYGYTFGSGTYYTF; DNA: NA
V: TRBV29-1; D: TRBD1; J: TRBJ2-7; size: few; CDR3: CSGIQGAQEQYF; DNA: TGCAGCGGTATACAGGGGGCGCAGGAGCAGTACTTC
V: TRBV5-1; D: TRBD2; J: TRBJ2-3; size: few; CDR3: CASSVYSGLARNTQYF; DNA: TGCGCCAGCAGCGTCTACTCGGGACTAGCGAGAAATACGCAGTATTTT
V: TRBV3-1; D: NA; J: TRBJ2-2; size: NA; CDR3: CASSQRSAGELFF; DNA: TGTGCCAGCAGCCAACGATCAGCCGGGGAGCTGTTTTTT
V: TRBV19; D: NA; J: TRBJ1-1; size: few; CDR3: CASSMGRANTEAFF; DNA: TGTGCCAGTAGTATGGGCAGAGCGAACACTGAAGCTTTCTTT
V: TRBV5-1; D: NA; J: TRBJ2-6; size: few; CDR3: CASIPGDGGANVLTF; DNA: TGCGCCAGCATCCCGGGGGATGGTGGGGCCAACGTCCTGACTTTC
V: TRBV7-8; D: NA; J: TRBJ1-6; size: few; CDR3: CASRSTGLSSYNSPLHF; DNA: TGTGCCAGCAGGTCGACAGGCCTGAGCTCCTATAATTCACCCCTCCACTTT
V: TRBV30; D: NA; J: TRBJ2-5; size: few; CDR3: CAWSGGATQYF; DNA: TGTGCCTGGAGTGGAGGGGCGACCCAGTACTTC
V: TRBV5-6; D: NA; J: TRBJ1-1; size: few; CDR3: CASSLAVRREAFF; DNA: TGTGCCAGCAGCTTGGCCGTCCGACGTGAAGCTTTCTTT
V: TRBV4-1; D: NA; J: TRBJ1-2; size: few; CDR3: CASSQGRQANYGYTF; DNA: TGCGCCAGCAGCCAAGGAAGACAGGCTAACTATGGCTACACCTTC
V: TRBV5-4; D: TRBD1; J: TRBJ2-3; size: few; CDR3: CASSYPRDRGADTQYF; DNA: TGTGCCAGCAGCTACCCCCGGGACAGGGGTGCAGATACGCAGTATTTT
V: TRBV10-3; D: NA; J: TRBJ1-6; size: few; CDR3: CAITGDYNSPLHF; DNA: TGTGCCATCACGGGGGACTATAATTCACCCCTCCACTTT
V: TRBV18; D: TRBD1; J: TRBJ1-2; size: NA; CDR3: CASSRPIAQGLNYGYTF; DNA: TGTGCCAGCTCACGTCCAATCGCACAGGGGCTTAACTATGGCTACACCTTC
V: TRBV7-6; D: TRBD2; J: TRBJ2-5; size: NA; CDR3: CASSLVPSGGSPRVQETQYF; DNA: TGTGCCAGCAGCTTAGTTCCTAGCGGGGGGTCACCGAGAGTCCAAGAGACCCAGTACTTC
V: TRBV15; D: NA; J: TRBJ1-1; size: NA; CDR3: CATSRGRENTEAFF; DNA: TGTGCCACCAGCAGAGGTCGGGAGAACACTGAAGCTTTCTTT
V: TRBV28; D: NA; J: TRBJ2-6; size: NA; CDR3: CASSFVTRANVLTF; DNA: TGTGCCAGCAGTTTTGTCACCCGGGCCAACGTCCTGACTTTC
V: TRBV9; D: NA; J: TRBJ2-2; size: few; CDR3: CASSVGGAGTGELFF; DNA: TGTGCCAGCAGCGTAGGAGGGGCGGGCACCGGGGAGCTGTTTTTT
V: TRBV3-1; D: NA; J: TRBJ1-1; size: NA; CDR3: CASSQVGDWVEAFF; DNA: TGTGCCAGCAGCCAAGTTGGGGATTGGGTTGAAGCTTTCTTT
V: TRBV5-5; D: NA; J: TRBJ2-7; size: NA; CDR3: CASSLWSSDPTTYEQYF; DNA: TGTGCCAGCAGCTTGTGGTCGTCTGATCCTACTACCTACGAGCAGTACTTC
V: TRBV20-1; D: NA; J: TRBJ1-5; size: NA; CDR3: CSALGSGINQPQHF; DNA: TGCAGCGCGCTGGGGTCCGGAATCAATCAGCCCCAGCATTTT
V: TRBV7-3; D: NA; J: TRBJ2-1; size: few; CDR3: CASSLLSELTDEQFF; DNA: TGTGCCAGCAGCCTCCTCTCCGAGTTAACGGATGAGCAGTTCTTC
V: TRBV29-1; D: TRBD1; J: TRBJ1-2; size: NA; CDR3: CSVEVPGQGGSFGYTF; DNA: TGCAGCGTTGAAGTTCCTGGACAGGGGGGGTCTTTTGGCTACACCTTC
V: TRBV5-4; D: NA; J: TRBJ2-7; size: NA; CDR3: CASSLALTYEQYF; DNA: TGTGCCAGCAGCTTGGCACTTACCTACGAGCAGTACTTC
V: TRBV5-1; D: TRBD2; J: TRBJ2-3; size: few; CDR3: CASKSGLAASTDTQYF; DNA: TGCGCCAGCAAGTCAGGGCTAGCGGCCAGCACAGATACGCAGTATTTT
V: TRBV12-3/TRBV12-4; D: NA; J: TRBJ2-2; size: few; CDR3: CASSFNKNTGELFF; DNA: TGTGCCAGCAGTTTTAATAAGAACACCGGGGAGCTGTTTTTT
V: TRBV19; D: NA; J: TRBJ1-1; size: many; CDR3: CASTTIHVGGVTEAFF; DNA: TGTGCCAGTACCACGATCCACGTGGGGGGGGTCACTGAAGCTTTCTTT
V: TRBV7-3; D: TRBD2; J: TRBJ2-5; size: few; CDR3: CASSSTSGETQYF; DNA: TGTGCCAGCAGCTCGACTAGCGGAGAGACCCAGTACTTC
V: TRBV5-4; D: TRBD1; J: TRBJ1-5; size: NA; CDR3: CASSFRRDRGRHSNQPQHF; DNA: TGTGCCAGCAGCTTCCGCCGGGACAGGGGGCGTCATAGCAATCAGCCCCAGCATTTT
V: TRBV18; D: NA; J: TRBJ1-1; size: few; CDR3: CASSQMGGANTEAFF; DNA: TGTGCCAGCTCACAAATGGGGGGTGCGAACACTGAAGCTTTCTTT
V: TRBV10-3; D: TRBD1; J: TRBJ2-7; size: many; CDR3: CAISEGDRIEVQYF; DNA: TGTGCCATCAGTGAGGGGGACAGGATCGAGGTGCAGTACTTC
V: TRBV15; D: TRBD1; J: TRBJ2-5; size: NA; CDR3: CATRVGGAETQYF; DNA: TGTGCCACCAGGGTAGGGGGCGCGGAGACCCAGTACTTC
V: TRBV5-6; D: TRBD1; J: TRBJ2-5; size: many; CDR3: CASSEKPGQWQETQYF; DNA: TGTGCCAGCAGCGAGAAACCGGGACAGTGGCAAGAGACCCAGTACTTC
V: TRBV2; D: TRBD2; J: TRBJ2-3; size: few; CDR3: CASTRLAGGPDTQYF; DNA: TGTGCCAGCACCAGGCTAGCGGGGGGGCCAGATACGCAGTATTTT
V: TRBV10-2; D: NA; J: TRBJ1-5; size: few; CDR3: CASSESGGPINQPQHF; DNA: TGCGCCAGCAGTGAGTCGGGGGGCCCAATAAATCAGCCCCAGCATTTT
V: TRBV5-1; D: NA; J: TRBJ2-5; size: few; CDR3: CASSLSGTLEETQYF; DNA: TGCGCCAGCAGCTTGTCCGGGACATTGGAAGAGACCCAGTACTTC